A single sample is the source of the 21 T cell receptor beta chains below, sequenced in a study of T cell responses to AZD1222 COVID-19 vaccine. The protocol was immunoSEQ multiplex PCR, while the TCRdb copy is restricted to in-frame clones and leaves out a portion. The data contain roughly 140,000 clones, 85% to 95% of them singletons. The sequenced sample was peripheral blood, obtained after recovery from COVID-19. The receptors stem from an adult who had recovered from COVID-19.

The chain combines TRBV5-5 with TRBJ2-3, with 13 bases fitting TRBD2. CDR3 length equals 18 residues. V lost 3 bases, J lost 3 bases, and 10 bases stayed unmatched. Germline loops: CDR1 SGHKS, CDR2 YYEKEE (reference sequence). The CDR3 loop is CASSSGLAGALGTDTQYF. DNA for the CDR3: TGTGCCAGCAGCTCCGGACTAGCGGGAGCACTAGGGACAGATACGCAGTATTTT.

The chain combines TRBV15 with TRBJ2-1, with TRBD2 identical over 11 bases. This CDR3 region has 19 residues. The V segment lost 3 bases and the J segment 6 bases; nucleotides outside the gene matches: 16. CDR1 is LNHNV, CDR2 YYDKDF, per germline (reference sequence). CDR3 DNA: TGTGCCACCAGCAGCTTAATGGAGGGGGTAGGGACTAGCGGCAATGAGCAGTTCTTC. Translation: CATSSLMEGVGTSGNEQFF.

The CDR3 is CASTLVAGSYNEQFF. CDR3 sequence (DNA): TGTGCCAGCACCCTCGTAGCGGGTTCCTACAATGAGCAGTTCTTC. The V and J genes are TRBV27 and TRBJ2-1; 7 bases are a match to TRBD2. This CDR3 has 15 residues. Germline V gene data show CDR1 as MNHEY and CDR2 as SMNVEV (reference sequence). After removal of 7 bases from V and 1 base from J, the junction contained 7 bases not matched to a gene.

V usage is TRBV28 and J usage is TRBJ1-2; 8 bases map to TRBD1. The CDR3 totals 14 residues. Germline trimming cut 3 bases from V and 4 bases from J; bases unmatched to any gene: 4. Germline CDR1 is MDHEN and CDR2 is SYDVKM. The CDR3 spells CASSFGTGVYGYTF. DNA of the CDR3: TGTGCCAGCAGTTTTGGGACAGGTGTCTATGGCTACACCTTC.

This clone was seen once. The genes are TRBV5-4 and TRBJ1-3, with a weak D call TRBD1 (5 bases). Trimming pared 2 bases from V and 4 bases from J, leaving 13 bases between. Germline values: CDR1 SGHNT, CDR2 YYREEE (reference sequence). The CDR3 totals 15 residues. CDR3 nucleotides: TGTGCCAGCAGCTTAACGAAGGGGACCGGAAACACCATATATTTT. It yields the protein CASSLTKGTGNTIYF.

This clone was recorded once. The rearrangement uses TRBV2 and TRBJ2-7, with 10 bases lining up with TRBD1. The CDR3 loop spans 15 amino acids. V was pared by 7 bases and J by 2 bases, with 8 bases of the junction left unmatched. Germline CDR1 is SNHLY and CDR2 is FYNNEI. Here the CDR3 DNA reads TGTGCCAGCACTCCGAGCGGGACAGGGGCCTACGAGCAGTACTTC. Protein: CASTPSGTGAYEQYF.

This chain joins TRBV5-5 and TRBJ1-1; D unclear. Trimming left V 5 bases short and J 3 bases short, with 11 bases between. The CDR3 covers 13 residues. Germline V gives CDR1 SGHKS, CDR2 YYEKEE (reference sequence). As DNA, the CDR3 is TGTGCCAGCAGTACCGAGACCGACACTGAAGCTTTCTTT. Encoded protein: CASSTETDTEAFF.

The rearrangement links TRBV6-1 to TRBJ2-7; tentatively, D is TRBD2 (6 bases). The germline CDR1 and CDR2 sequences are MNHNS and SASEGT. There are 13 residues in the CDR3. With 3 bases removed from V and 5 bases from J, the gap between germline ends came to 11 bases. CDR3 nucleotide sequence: TGTGCCAGCAGTGACGGGAGCGAAAACGAGCAGTACTTC. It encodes CASSDGSENEQYF.

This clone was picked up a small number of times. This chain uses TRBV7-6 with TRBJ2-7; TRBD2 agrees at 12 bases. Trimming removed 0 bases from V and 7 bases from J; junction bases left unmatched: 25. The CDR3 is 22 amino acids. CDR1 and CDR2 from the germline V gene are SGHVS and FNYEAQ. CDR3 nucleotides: TGTGCCAGCAGCTTAGCGCGTCGACAGGGGGCGCCGCTAGCGGGAGGGCCAAGGGAGCAGTACTTC. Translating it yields CASSLARRQGAPLAGGPREQYF.

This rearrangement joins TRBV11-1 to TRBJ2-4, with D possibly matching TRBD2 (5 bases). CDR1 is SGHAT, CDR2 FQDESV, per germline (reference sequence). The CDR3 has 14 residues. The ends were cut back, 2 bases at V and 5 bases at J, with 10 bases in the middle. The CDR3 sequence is CASSLWEQENIQYF. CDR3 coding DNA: TGTGCCAGCAGCTTATGGGAGCAGGAAAACATTCAGTACTTC.

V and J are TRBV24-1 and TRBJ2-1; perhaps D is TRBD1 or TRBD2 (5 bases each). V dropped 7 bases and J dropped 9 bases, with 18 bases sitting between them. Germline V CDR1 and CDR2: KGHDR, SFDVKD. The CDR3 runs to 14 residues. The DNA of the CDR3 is TGTGCCACCAGCCCTGGTGGGGGAGTGGGTGAGCAGTTCTTC. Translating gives CATSPGGGVGEQFF.

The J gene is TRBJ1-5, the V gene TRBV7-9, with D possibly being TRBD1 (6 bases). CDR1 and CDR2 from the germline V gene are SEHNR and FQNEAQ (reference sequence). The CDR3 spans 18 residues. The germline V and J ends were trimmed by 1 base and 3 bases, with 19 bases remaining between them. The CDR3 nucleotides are TGTGCCAGCAGCTTAGGCCCCGTTGGCAGGGGCCTCAATCAGCCCCAGCATTTT. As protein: CASSLGPVGRGLNQPQHF.

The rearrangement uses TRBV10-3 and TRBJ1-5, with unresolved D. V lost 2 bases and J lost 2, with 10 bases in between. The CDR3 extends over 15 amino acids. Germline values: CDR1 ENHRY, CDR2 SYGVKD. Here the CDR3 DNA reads TGTGCCATCAGTGAGGGGAAAAGGGGCAATCAGCCCCAGCATTTT. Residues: CAISEGKRGNQPQHF.

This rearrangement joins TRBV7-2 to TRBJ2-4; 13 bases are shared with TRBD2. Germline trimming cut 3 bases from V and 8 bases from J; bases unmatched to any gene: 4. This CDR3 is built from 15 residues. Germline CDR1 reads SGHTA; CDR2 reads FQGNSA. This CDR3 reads CASSFSGTSGDIQYF. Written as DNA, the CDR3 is TGTGCCAGCAGCTTCAGTGGGACTAGCGGGGACATTCAGTACTTC.

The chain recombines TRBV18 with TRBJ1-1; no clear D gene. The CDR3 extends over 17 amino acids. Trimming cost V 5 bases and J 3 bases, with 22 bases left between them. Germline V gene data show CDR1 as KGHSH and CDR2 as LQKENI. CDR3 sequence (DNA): TGTGCCAGCTCATCCAATGGCTATTCAGCCCCGTACACTGAAGCTTTCTTT. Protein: CASSSNGYSAPYTEAFF.

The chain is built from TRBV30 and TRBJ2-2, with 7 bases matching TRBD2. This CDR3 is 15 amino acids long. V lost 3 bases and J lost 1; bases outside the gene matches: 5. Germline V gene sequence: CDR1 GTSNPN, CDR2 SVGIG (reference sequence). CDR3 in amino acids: CAWRSRGWNTGELFF. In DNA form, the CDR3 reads TGTGCCTGGAGATCGCGGGGGTGGAACACCGGGGAGCTGTTTTTT.

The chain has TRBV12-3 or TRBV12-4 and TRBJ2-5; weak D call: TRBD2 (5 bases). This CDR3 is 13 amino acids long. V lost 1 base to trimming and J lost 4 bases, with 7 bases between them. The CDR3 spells CASSLEGLETQYF. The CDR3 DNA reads TGTGCCAGCAGTTTAGAAGGACTAGAGACCCAGTACTTC.

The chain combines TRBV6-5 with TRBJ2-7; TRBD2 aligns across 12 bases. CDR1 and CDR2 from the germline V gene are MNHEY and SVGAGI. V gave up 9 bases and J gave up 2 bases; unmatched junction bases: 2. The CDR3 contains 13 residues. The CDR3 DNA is TGTGCCAGTCGACTAGCGGGAGCCTACGAGCAGTACTTC. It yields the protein CASRLAGAYEQYF.

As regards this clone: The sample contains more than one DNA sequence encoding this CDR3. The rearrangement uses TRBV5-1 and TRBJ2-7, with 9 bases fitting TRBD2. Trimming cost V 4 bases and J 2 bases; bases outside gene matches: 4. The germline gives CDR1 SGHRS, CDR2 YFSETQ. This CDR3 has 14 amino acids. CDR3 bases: TGCGCCAGCAGCCCGGGACTAGCTGCCTACGAGCAGTACTTC. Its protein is CASSPGLAAYEQYF.

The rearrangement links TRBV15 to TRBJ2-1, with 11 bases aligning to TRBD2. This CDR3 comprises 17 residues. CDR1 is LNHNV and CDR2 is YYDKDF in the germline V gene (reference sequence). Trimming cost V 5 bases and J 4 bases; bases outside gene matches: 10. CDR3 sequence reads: CATSERVAGGIYNEQFF. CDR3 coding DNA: TGTGCCACCAGCGAGAGGGTAGCGGGAGGGATTTACAATGAGCAGTTCTTC.

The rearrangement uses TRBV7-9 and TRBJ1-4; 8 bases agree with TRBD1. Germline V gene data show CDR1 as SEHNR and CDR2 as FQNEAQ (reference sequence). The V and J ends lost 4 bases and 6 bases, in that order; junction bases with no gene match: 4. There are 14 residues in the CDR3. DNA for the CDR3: TGTGCCAGCAGCTCGGACAGGGTGGATGAAAAACTGTTTTTT. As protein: CASSSDRVDEKLFF. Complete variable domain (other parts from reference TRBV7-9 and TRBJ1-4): DTGVSQNPRHKITKRGQNVTFRCDPISEHNRLYWYRQTLGQGPEFLTYFQNEAQLEKSRLLSDRFSAERPKGSFSTLEIQRTEQGDSAMYLCASSSDRVDEKLFFGSGTQLSVL.